This TCR beta chain was profiled in a study of cytomegalovirus exposure and HLA in healthy donors. Points from the study as a whole: In vitro, a few CMV-associated chains proved specific for CMV antigens. Earlier results showed most TCR beta V segments being productive about 87% or about 30% of the time. A later analysis reportedly identified an Asian-associated ancestry cluster as carrying fewer N-insertions than the 666-donor mean.

Primers: 60 Vbeta forward and 13 Jbeta reverse. As originally analysed: A later analysis counted 70 million to 85 million unique TCR beta chains, 9.5 million to 12 million shared. This table comes from immunoSEQ multiplex PCR, and its TCRdb copy is limited to in-frame clones, with some not included. That table furnishes V, J and clone size, whereas the DNA furnished D and trimming. The data hold around 170,000 clones, with more than 80% observed a single time. Note on this clone: The antigen is undetermined.

The V end was cut by 5 bases, the J end by 0 bases, with 22 bases between. The CDR3 is 19 residues long. The germline gives CDR1 SGHDN, CDR2 FVKESK. The specimen was PBMCs. The origin of this receptor is a woman aged 50 to 60 in good health and CMV-seropositive. This chain links TRBV14 with TRBJ1-4, with a tentative D call TRBD1 (5 bases). The DNA of the CDR3 is TGTGCCAGCAGCAAAGGGTATACAGGATACAATGCAACTAATGAAAAACTGTTTTTT. Its protein product is CASSKGYTGYNATNEKLFF. Supplemented by reference TRBV14 and TRBJ1-4, the full variable domain reads EAGVTQFPSHSVIEKGQTVTLRCDPISGHDNLYWYRRVMGKEIKFLLHFVKESKQDESGMPNNRFLAERTGGTYSTLKVQPAELEDSGVYFCASSKGYTGYNATNEKLFFGSGTQLSVL.